Presented here are 26 T cell receptor beta chains from one specimen sequenced in a study of T cell repertoires in cytomegalovirus infection. TCRdb processed the reads anew with MiXCR; each CDR3 protein has one entry. The sample yields about 920,000 distinct CDR3 sequences, around 32% seen once. No antigen has been assigned to these receptors. The specimen comprised cultured CD8+ T cells from PBMCs, sampled from culture after CMV antigen stimulation. These receptors came from a human donor in good health (CMV status not recorded). Some clones in this sample may be carry-over from other donors' samples.

The rearrangement joins TRBV7-9 to TRBJ2-7, with 8 bases matching TRBD1. Looked up from germline, CDR1 is SEHNR and CDR2 is FQNEAQ (reference sequence). With 6 bases clipped from V and 3 bases from J, the junction kept 4 bases outside the gene matches. This CDR3 region has 13 residues. The DNA for the CDR3 is TGTGCCAGCAGTTACAGGGGGTTCTACGAGCAGTACTTC. Residues: CASSYRGFYEQYF.

The chain employs TRBV7-9 and TRBJ2-3; D unclear. The CDR3 runs to 15 residues. The V end was cut by 4 bases, the J end by 2 bases, with 13 bases between. Germline CDR1 is SEHNR and CDR2 is FQNEAQ (reference sequence). In DNA, the CDR3 is TGTGCCAGCAGCTACGGGCTTCACAACACAGATACGCAGTATTTT. Its protein is CASSYGLHNTDTQYF.

This clonotype was observed a few times. The chain joins TRBV6-6 to TRBJ1-4; 9 bases agree with TRBD1. This CDR3 contains 16 residues. Germline V gene lookup returns CDR1 MNHNY and CDR2 SVGAGI (reference sequence). V lost 5 bases and J lost 8; bases outside the gene matches: 12. The CDR3: CASSIITGTGREKLFF. The CDR3 nucleotides read TGTGCCAGCAGTATCATAACCGGGACAGGGAGAGAAAAACTGTTTTTT.

The CDR3 coding sequence is TGTGCCAGCAGCTGGACGGGACAGGCGGGAGATACGCAGTATTTT. This codes for CASSWTGQAGDTQYF. The chain carries TRBV5-6 and TRBJ2-3; 8 bases fit TRBD1. The CDR3 length is 15 residues. J gave up 5 bases and V 3 bases, and 8 bases lay outside the gene matches. Germline V gene sequence: CDR1 SGHDT, CDR2 YYEEEE.

The V call is TRBV4-3, the J call TRBJ1-5; the D gene is possibly TRBD1 (5 bases). The CDR3 covers 16 residues. Germline V gives CDR1 LGHNA, CDR2 YSLEER. V was trimmed by 2 bases and J by 1 base, leaving 12 bases between them. Written as DNA, the CDR3 is TGCGCCAGCAGCCAACAACTCCGGGACAGCAATCAGCCCCAGCATTTT. Amino acids: CASSQQLRDSNQPQHF.

The CDR3, as DNA: TGTGCTAGTGGTTTGGCGGCGGTTGAAGCTTTCTTT. Its translation is CASGLAAVEAFF. The rearrangement uses TRBV12-5 and TRBJ1-1; D gene unclear. The CDR3 is made up of 12 amino acids. Deletions cut 1 base from V and 7 bases from J, with 7 bases between. CDR1 is LGHNT and CDR2 is FRNRAP in the germline V gene. Using reference TRBV12-5 and TRBJ1-1 for the parts outside the CDR3, the full variable domain is DARVTQTPRHKVTEMGQEVTMRCQPILGHNTVFWYRQTMMQGLELLAYFRNRAPLDDSGMPKDRFSAEMPDATLATLKIQPSEPRDSAVYFCASGLAAVEAFFGQGTRLTVV.

The chain employs TRBV29-1 and TRBJ2-7, with D perhaps TRBD1 (5 bases). This CDR3 has 14 amino acids. The germline gives CDR1 SQVTM, CDR2 ANQGSEA. Trimming stripped 4 bases from V and 3 bases from J, with 16 bases between. CDR3 coding DNA: TGCAGCGTTGGAAGGGTAGGGGTGGGCTACGAGCAGTACTTC. This sequence encodes CSVGRVGVGYEQYF.

This chain connects TRBV5-6 to TRBJ1-2, with TRBD1 as a possible D gene (5 bases). CDR3 length equals 16 residues. The germline V gene has CDR1 SGHDT and CDR2 YYEEEE. The V gene lost 5 bases and the J gene lost 2 bases, with 19 bases spanning the gap. The CDR3 nucleotides read TGTGCCAGCAGTAAACCTAACGCCGGGGGGAACTATGGCTACACCTTC. It yields the protein CASSKPNAGGNYGYTF.

The table lists this clonotype with a few counts. The chain uses TRBV6-6 and TRBJ2-3; D is unclear. CDR1 is MNHNY and CDR2 is SVGAGI in the germline V gene (reference sequence). This CDR3 comprises 16 residues. Trimming removed 2 bases at V and 4 bases at J, with 16 bases between. The chain's CDR3 is CASSYPGYGEADTQYF. The CDR3 DNA is TGTGCCAGCAGTTACCCCGGGTACGGTGAGGCAGATACGCAGTATTTT.

This clonotype has at least ten counts. The V call is TRBV7-6, the J call TRBJ1-1; 7 bases fit TRBD1. This CDR3 region has 16 residues. Germline CDR1 is SGHVS and CDR2 is FNYEAQ. V shed 1 base and J 7 bases; nucleotides not matched to a gene: 12. The CDR3 loop is CASSLEGRGRLREAFF. DNA for the CDR3: TGTGCCAGCAGCTTAGAGGGTAGGGGGCGCTTGCGTGAAGCTTTCTTT.

This clonotype occurred many times. The chain recombines TRBV7-8 with TRBJ2-3; 7 bases agree with TRBD1. The V gene end was trimmed by 5 bases and the J gene end by 4 bases; junction bases not matched to a gene: 15. The CDR3 sequence is 17 residues long. Germline V gene data show CDR1 as SGHVS and CDR2 as FQNEAQ. CDR3 sequence: CASSPFERGGFADTQYF. CDR3 DNA: TGTGCCAGCAGCCCCTTTGAGCGAGGGGGCTTCGCAGATACGCAGTATTTT. The complete variable domain, with remaining parts taken from reference TRBV7-8 and TRBJ2-3, reads GAGVSQSPRYKVAKRGQDVALRCDPISGHVSLFWYQQALGQGPEFLTYFQNEAQLDKSGLPSDRFFAERPEGSVSTLKIQRTQQEDSAVYLCASSPFERGGFADTQYFGPGTRLTVL.

This clonotype was recorded many times. V and J are TRBV11-3 and TRBJ2-2; 8 nucleotides match TRBD2. The CDR3 covers 15 residues. V gave up 3 bases and J gave up 5 bases; unmatched junction bases: 5. CDR1 is SGHNT, CDR2 YENEEA, per germline. The CDR3 nucleotides read TGTGCCAGCAGCTTTCGGGGGGGACATACCGGGGAGCTGTTTTTT. This sequence encodes CASSFRGGHTGELFF. Complete variable domain (other parts from reference TRBV11-3 and TRBJ2-2): EAGVVQSPRYKIIEKKQPVAFWCNPISGHNTLYWYLQNLGQGPELLIRYENEEAVDDSQLPKDRFSAERLKGVDSTLKIQPAELGDSAVYLCASSFRGGHTGELFFGEGSRLTVL.

The J gene is TRBJ2-2, the V gene TRBV29-1; D unclear. This CDR3 region has 16 residues. V dropped 1 base and J dropped 1 base, with 13 bases sitting between them. Germline-derived CDR1 and CDR2 are SQVTM and ANQGSEA. As DNA, the CDR3 is TGCAGCGTTGAAGGGCTCCGGACGGAGAACACCGGGGAGCTGTTTTTT. This sequence encodes CSVEGLRTENTGELFF.

The V call is TRBV2, the J call TRBJ1-1; no definite D call. V shed 8 bases and J shed 0 bases, with 10 bases lying between them. Looked up from germline, CDR1 is SNHLY and CDR2 is FYNNEI. CDR3 length: 13 amino acids. The chain's CDR3 is CASPGTMNTEAFF. CDR3 bases: TGTGCCAGCCCCGGTACCATGAACACTGAAGCTTTCTTT. Using reference TRBV2 and TRBJ1-1 for the parts outside the CDR3, the full variable domain is EPEVTQTPSHQVTQMGQEVILRCVPISNHLYFYWYRQILGQKVEFLVSFYNNEISEKSEIFDDQFSVERPDGSNFTLKIRSTKLEDSAMYFCASPGTMNTEAFFGQGTRLTVV.

The J gene is TRBJ2-5, the V gene TRBV20-1; the D call may be TRBD1 or TRBD2 (5 bases each). V was shortened by 6 bases and J by 0 bases, with 17 bases between the two germline ends. This CDR3 spans 15 amino acids. Germline V lookup: CDR1 DFQATT, CDR2 SNEGSKA (reference sequence). For the CDR3, the DNA is TGCAGTGCACAAAATGGGAGACAGTACCAAGAGACCCAGTACTTC. The encoded protein is CSAQNGRQYQETQYF.

This clonotype was found a few times. The rearrangement joins TRBV12-3 or TRBV12-4 to TRBJ2-1; possibly TRBD2 for D (7 bases). V lost 5 bases and J lost 3, with 17 bases in between. The length of the CDR3 is 16 residues. CDR3 sequence (DNA): TGTGCCAGCAGTCCCCAAGGCGGGGGCCACTACAATGAGCAGTTCTTC. This encodes CASSPQGGGHYNEQFF.

The chain recombines TRBV3-1 with TRBJ2-5; D call uncertain. There are 15 residues in the CDR3. Per the germline V gene, CDR1 is LGHDT and CDR2 is YNNKEL (reference sequence). The V end lost 4 bases, the J end lost 2 bases, and 14 bases lay between the germline ends. The CDR3: CASSREVGSQETQYF. The CDR3 region has the DNA TGTGCCAGCAGCCGAGAGGTCGGTAGTCAAGAGACCCAGTACTTC.

The J gene is TRBJ2-5, the V gene TRBV29-1, with TRBD2 as a possible D gene (7 bases). The germline V and J ends were trimmed by 4 bases and 4 bases, with 13 bases remaining between them. The germline V gene encodes CDR1 SQVTM and CDR2 ANQGSEA. CDR3 length: 13 amino acids. The CDR3 bases are TGCAGCGTTGTCGGCGGGGGCGCAGAGACCCAGTACTTC. As protein: CSVVGGGAETQYF.

The CDR3 loop reads CASSLVQGDTGELFF. CDR3 bases: TGCGCCAGCAGCCTGGTTCAGGGGGACACCGGGGAGCTGTTTTTT. V and J are TRBV5-1 and TRBJ2-2; 7 bases match TRBD1. J gave up 3 bases and V 4 bases, and 6 bases lay outside the gene matches. Germline lookup yields CDR1 SGHRS and CDR2 YFSETQ. This CDR3 is 15 amino acids long.

This clonotype has a handful of counts. The chain combines TRBV28 with TRBJ1-5; D is uncertain. V dropped 6 bases and J dropped 7 bases, with 13 bases sitting between them. Per germline, CDR1 MDHEN and CDR2 SYDVKM. The CDR3 is made up of 13 amino acids. CDR3 sequence: CASSPGLGQPQHF. DNA for the CDR3: TGTGCCAGCAGCCCCGGGCTTGGACAGCCCCAGCATTTT.

This clonotype was recorded a few times. This sequence joins TRBV6-5 and TRBJ2-1; 7 bases line up with TRBD1. The V gene end was trimmed by 2 bases and the J gene end by 7 bases; junction bases not matched to a gene: 5. The CDR3 runs 14 residues. CDR1 and CDR2 from the germline V gene are MNHEY and SVGAGI. The CDR3 is CASSYPGTVNEQFF. The DNA for the CDR3 is TGTGCCAGCAGTTACCCCGGGACAGTAAATGAGCAGTTCTTC.

The chain is built from TRBV24-1 and TRBJ2-6; no firm D call. Trimming left V 3 bases short and J 0 bases short, with 11 bases between. The length of the CDR3 is 17 residues. From germline, CDR1 is KGHDR and CDR2 SFDVKD. CDR3 nucleotides: TGTGCCACCAGTGATCCTAAAACGGACTCTGGGGCCAACGTCCTGACTTTC. It is translated as CATSDPKTDSGANVLTF.

Only a few counts were recorded for this clonotype. The genes are TRBV7-6 and TRBJ2-7; D is possibly TRBD2 (6 bases). The CDR3 spans 17 residues. From germline, CDR1 is SGHVS and CDR2 FNYEAQ. Trimming removed 0 bases from V and 1 base from J, with 16 bases in between. The CDR3 nucleotides read TGTGCCAGCAGCTTAGCAACCGGGACTGCTAAGTCCTACGAGCAGTACTTC. It translates to CASSLATGTAKSYEQYF. Using reference TRBV7-6 and TRBJ2-7 for the parts outside the CDR3, the full variable domain is GAGVSQSPRYKVTKRGQDVALRCDPISGHVSLYWYRQALGQGPEFLTYFNYEAQQDKSGLPNDRFSAERPEGSISTLTIQRTEQRDSAMYRCASSLATGTAKSYEQYFGPGTRLTVT.

This clonotype was observed at least ten times. The chain joins TRBV7-6 to TRBJ2-1; TRBD2 is a possible D gene (6 bases). Trimming left V 1 base short and J 3 bases short, with 10 bases between. The CDR3 sequence is 15 residues long. In germline, CDR1 is SGHVS, CDR2 FNYEAQ. The DNA for the CDR3 is TGTGCCAGCAGCTTAGTTGGCGGGAACTACAATGAGCAGTTCTTC. Protein: CASSLVGGNYNEQFF.

The CDR3 spells CASSLRSGTAYEQYF. CDR3 coding DNA: TGTGCCAGCAGTTTAAGGTCAGGGACAGCCTACGAGCAGTACTTC. This chain links TRBV27 with TRBJ2-7; 7 nucleotides agree with TRBD1. The germline V gene encodes CDR1 MNHEY and CDR2 SMNVEV (reference sequence). The CDR3 covers 15 residues. V lost 2 bases and J lost 2; bases outside the gene matches: 6.

In its sample, this clonotype was seen many times. This chain uses TRBV7-2 with TRBJ1-2, with D perhaps TRBD1 (6 bases). CDR1 SGHTA and CDR2 FQGNSA come from the germline V gene. Trimming took off 1 base at V and 12 bases at J, with 12 bases between the two ends. The CDR3 contains 12 residues. CDR3 protein: CASSLVGGLHTF. CDR3 in DNA: TGTGCCAGCAGCTTAGTTGGGGGGCTACACACCTTC.